The clone carrying this TCR beta chain was seen many times. What it recognizes is unknown. This sample's time point: sample taken at primary tumor resection. Unsorted samples of tumor, nontumor lung or frozen PBMC had their whole RNA sequenced. The CDR3 has 15 residues. CDR1 and CDR2 (germline): SGHRS, YFSETQ. The V end lost 0 bases, the J end lost 7 bases, and 14 bases lay between the germline ends. This sample is drawn from a study of spatial heterogeneity in lung cancer. General study results and limits: Ubiquitous expanded tumor TCRs surfaced in blood more at resection than they did at follow-up.

Each TCR cDNA molecule carried a unique molecular identifier. One entry per CDR3 protein, called by TCRdb with MiXCR from the 5' RACE reads. This sample has more than 30,000 distinct CDR3 sequences, with less than 5.5% found just once. The V and J genes are TRBV5-1 and TRBJ2-1; D may match TRBD1 or TRBD2 (5 bases each). Sample: PBMCs, taken at surgery. This TCR derives from a female donor with early-stage non-small cell lung cancer. The CDR3 sequence: CASSLALRGGNEQFF. The DNA of the CDR3 is TGCGCCAGCAGCTTGGCCCTGAGGGGCGGGAATGAGCAGTTCTTC. Full variable domain (remainder filled in from reference TRBV5-1 and TRBJ2-1): KAGVTQTPRYLIKTRGQQVTLSCSPISGHRSVSWYQQTPGQGLQFLFEYFSETQRNKGNFPGRFSGRQFSNSRSEMNVSTLELGDSALYLCASSLALRGGNEQFFGPGTRLTVL.